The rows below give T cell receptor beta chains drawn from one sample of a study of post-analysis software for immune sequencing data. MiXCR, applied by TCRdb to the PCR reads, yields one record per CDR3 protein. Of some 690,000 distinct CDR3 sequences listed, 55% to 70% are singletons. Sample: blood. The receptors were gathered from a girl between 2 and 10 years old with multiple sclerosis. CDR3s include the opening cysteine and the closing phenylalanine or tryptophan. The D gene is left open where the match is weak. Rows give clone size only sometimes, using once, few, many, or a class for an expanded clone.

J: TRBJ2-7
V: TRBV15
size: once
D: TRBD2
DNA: TGTGCCACCAGCAGGACTAGCGGGGTCTCCGAGCAGTACTTC
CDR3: CATSRTSGVSEQYF

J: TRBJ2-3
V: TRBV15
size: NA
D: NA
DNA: TGTGCCACCAGCAGGGCCGGGTCATCCATTTACACAGATACGCAGTATTTT
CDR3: CATSRAGSSIYTDTQYF

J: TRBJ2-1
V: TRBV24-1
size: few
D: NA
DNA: TGTGCCACCAGTGACACTCTTCAGGAGAACTCCTACAATGAGCAGTTCTTC
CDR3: CATSDTLQENSYNEQFF

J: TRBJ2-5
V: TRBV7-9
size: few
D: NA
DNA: TGTGCCAGCAGCTTAGGGAGAGGAGCTTCTGGGGAGACCCAGTACTTC
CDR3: CASSLGRGASGETQYF

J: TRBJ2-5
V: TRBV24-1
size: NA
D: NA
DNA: TGTGCCACCAGTGATACCCCAGGGTTAGAGACCCAGTACTTC
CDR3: CATSDTPGLETQYF

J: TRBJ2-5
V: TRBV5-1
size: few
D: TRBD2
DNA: TGCGCCAGCAGCCCCGGGGGGTTTGAGACCCAGTACTTC
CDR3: CASSPGGFETQYF

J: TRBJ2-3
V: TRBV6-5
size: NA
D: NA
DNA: TGTGCCAGCAGTTACAGTTTCCGGGGGCGGTCCATTAGCACAGATACGCAGTATTTT
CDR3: CASSYSFRGRSISTDTQYF

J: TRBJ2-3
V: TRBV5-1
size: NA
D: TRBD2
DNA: TGCGCCAGCAGCTTGGGGGGAGCGGGGAAGAGCACAGATACGCAGTATTTT
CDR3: CASSLGGAGKSTDTQYF

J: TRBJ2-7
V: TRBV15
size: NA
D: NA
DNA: TGTGCCACCAGCAGAGATGCGAACTCAGTCTCCTACGAGCAGTACTTC
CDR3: CATSRDANSVSYEQYF

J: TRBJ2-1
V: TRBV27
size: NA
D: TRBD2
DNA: TGTGCCAGCAGTGCGGGGACTAGCGGGAGCAATGAGCAGTTCTTC
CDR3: CASSAGTSGSNEQFF

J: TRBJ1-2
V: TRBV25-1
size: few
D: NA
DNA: TGTGCCAGCAGGGAAGAGCGTAACTATGGCTACACCTTC
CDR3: CASREERNYGYTF

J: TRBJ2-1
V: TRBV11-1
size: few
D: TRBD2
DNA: TGTGCCAGCAGCTTGGGCACATCGAGCGGGGCCTACAATGAGCAGTTCTTC
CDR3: CASSLGTSSGAYNEQFF

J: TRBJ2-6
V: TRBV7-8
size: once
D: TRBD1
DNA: TGTGCCAGCCAACAGGGGAGAGCTGGGGCCAACGTCCGGACTTTC
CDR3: CASQQGRAGANVRTF

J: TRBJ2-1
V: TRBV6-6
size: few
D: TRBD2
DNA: TGTGCCAGCAGCGGGGGACTAGCGGGAGAAGGGGATGAGCAGTTCTTC
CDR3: CASSGGLAGEGDEQFF

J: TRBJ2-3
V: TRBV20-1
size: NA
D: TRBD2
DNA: TGCAGTGCTGAGCTTACTAGCGGGGCGTCAGCTACGCAGTATTTT
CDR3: CSAELTSGASATQYF

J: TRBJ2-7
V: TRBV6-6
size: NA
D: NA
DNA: TGTGCCAGCTGTTGGACAGTGGCAGGCGAGCAGTACTTC
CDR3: CASCWTVAGEQYF

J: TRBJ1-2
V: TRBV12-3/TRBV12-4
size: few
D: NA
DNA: TGTGCCAGCAGTTCCCCTGTGGGGGGGGGCTATGGCTACACCTTC
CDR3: CASSSPVGGGYGYTF

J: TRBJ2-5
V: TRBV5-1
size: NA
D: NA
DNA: TGCGCCAGCAGCTTGTGGCGGTTGGAGACCCAGTACTTC
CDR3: CASSLWRLETQYF

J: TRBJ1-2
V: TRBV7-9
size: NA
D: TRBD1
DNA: TGTGCCAGCAGCTTAGGAGGGACAGAGTATGGCTACACCTTC
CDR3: CASSLGGTEYGYTF

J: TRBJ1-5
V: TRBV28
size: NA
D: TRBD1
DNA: TGTGCCAGCAGTTTCATGGCAGGGGGCCTGGATGGCAATCAGCCCCAGCATTTT
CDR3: CASSFMAGGLDGNQPQHF

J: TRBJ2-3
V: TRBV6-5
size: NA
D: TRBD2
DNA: TGTGCCAGCAGAGTATCGGGGGGGTCTCGCACAGATACGCAGTATTTT
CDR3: CASRVSGGSRTDTQYF

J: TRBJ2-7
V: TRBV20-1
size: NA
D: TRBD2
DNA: TGCAGTGCCCGGGGACTAGCGGGAGGCCGGTTCGAGCAGTACTTC
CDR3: CSARGLAGGRFEQYF

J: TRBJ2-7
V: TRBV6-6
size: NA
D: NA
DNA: TGTGCCAGCAGCCCTTCTCTTTACGAGCAGTACTTC
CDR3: CASSPSLYEQYF

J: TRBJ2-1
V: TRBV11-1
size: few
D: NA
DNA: TGTGCCAGCAGCTTAGATAATCTCGGGACACCAAATGAGCAGTTCTTC
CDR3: CASSLDNLGTPNEQFF

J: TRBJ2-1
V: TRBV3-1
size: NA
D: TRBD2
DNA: TGTGCCAGCAGCCAGCCTAGCGGGAGTTCCCACAATGAGCAGTTCTTC
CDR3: CASSQPSGSSHNEQFF

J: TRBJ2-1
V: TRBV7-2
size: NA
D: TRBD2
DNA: TGTGCCAGCAGACAAACTAGCGGGGGGGCGGGTGAGCAGTTCTTC
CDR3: CASRQTSGGAGEQFF

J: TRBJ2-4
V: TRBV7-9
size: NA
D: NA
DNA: TGTGCCAGCAGCCCGTCTGCGGAGCAGTACTTC
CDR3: CASSPSAEQYF

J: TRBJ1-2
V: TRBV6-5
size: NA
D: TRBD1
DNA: TGTGCCAGCAGTTACGGACAGGGAGGTAGCTATGGCTACACCTTC
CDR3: CASSYGQGGSYGYTF

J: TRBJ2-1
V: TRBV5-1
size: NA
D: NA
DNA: TGCGCCAGCAGCAGAGCGTCGGGGCGGGTTTACAATGAGCAGTTCTTC
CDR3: CASSRASGRVYNEQFF

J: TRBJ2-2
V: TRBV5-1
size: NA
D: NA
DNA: TGCGCCAGCAGCTTTGTAGTTTCCACCGGGGAGCTGTTTTTT
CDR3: CASSFVVSTGELFF

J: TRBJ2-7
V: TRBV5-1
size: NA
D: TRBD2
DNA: TGCGCCAGCAGCTTGGAGGCCAGCGGGAGTAACGAGCAGTACTTC
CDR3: CASSLEASGSNEQYF

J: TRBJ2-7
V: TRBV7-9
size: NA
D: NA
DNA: TGTGCCAGCAGCTTGGTCCGTGGGGAGCAGTACTTC
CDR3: CASSLVRGEQYF

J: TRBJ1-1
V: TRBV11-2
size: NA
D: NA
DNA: TGTGCCAGCAGCTTAGGAGGGAATATGAACACTGAAGCTTTCTTT
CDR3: CASSLGGNMNTEAFF

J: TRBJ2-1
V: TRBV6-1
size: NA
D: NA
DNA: TGTGCCAGCAGTGAAACAATCCGAAATAGCGGCCTAAACAATGAGCAGTTCTTC
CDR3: CASSETIRNSGLNNEQFF

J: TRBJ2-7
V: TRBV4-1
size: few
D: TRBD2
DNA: TGCGCCAGCAGCCAAGAAATGTCGTCGGGACTAAGCAACGAGCAGTACTTC
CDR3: CASSQEMSSGLSNEQYF

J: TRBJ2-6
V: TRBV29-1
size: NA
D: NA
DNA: TGCAGCGTTGAAGACCCCGTCGGGGTGGCTGGGGCCAACGTCCTGACTTTC
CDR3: CSVEDPVGVAGANVLTF

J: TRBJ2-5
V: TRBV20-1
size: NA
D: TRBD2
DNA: TGCAGTGCTAGAGATCTGACTAGCGGGGCAAAAGAGACCCAGTACTTC
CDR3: CSARDLTSGAKETQYF

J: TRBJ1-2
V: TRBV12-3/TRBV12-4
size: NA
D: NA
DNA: TGTGCCAGCACCCTGTCGGAGGGCTACACCTTC
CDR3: CASTLSEGYTF

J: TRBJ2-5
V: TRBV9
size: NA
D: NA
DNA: TGTGCCAGCAGCGTAGCCGGGAGCGGGGAGACCCAGTACTTC
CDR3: CASSVAGSGETQYF

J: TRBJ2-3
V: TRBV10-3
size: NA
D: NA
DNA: TGTGCCATCAGTGTTCTAGGGGCGGAAGATACGCAGTATTTT
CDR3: CAISVLGAEDTQYF

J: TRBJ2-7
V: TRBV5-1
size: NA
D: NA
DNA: TGCGCCAGCAGCTTGGACGGGACGGACCATTCCTACGAGCAGTACTTC
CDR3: CASSLDGTDHSYEQYF

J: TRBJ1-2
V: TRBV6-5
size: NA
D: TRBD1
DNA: TGTGCCAGCAGTGAATCAGGGGGCGCGGTATATGGCTACACCTTC
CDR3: CASSESGGAVYGYTF

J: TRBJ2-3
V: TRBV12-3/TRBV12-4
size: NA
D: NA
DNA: TGTGCCAGCAGTCCTATCCCCGGGCCCCAAGACACAGATACGCAGTATTTT
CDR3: CASSPIPGPQDTDTQYF

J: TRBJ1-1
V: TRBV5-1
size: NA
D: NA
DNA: TGCGCCAACAGCTTGGATGAGGGTCGGCACACTGAAGCTTTCTTT
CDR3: CANSLDEGRHTEAFF

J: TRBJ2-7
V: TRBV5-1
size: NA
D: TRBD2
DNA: TGCGCCAGCAGCGCTGTAGCGGGAGGTTCCTACGAGCAGTACTTC
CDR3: CASSAVAGGSYEQYF

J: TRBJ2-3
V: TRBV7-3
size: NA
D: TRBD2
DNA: TGTGCCAGCAGCTCGACTAGCGGGACACATACGCAGTATTTT
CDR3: CASSSTSGTHTQYF

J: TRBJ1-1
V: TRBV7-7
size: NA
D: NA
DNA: TGTGCCAGCAGCGCCGTCTTGAACACTGAAGCTTTCTTT
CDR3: CASSAVLNTEAFF

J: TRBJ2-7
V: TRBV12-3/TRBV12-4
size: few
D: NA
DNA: TGTGCCAGCAGTTTAGGAAACCACGAGCAGTACTTC
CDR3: CASSLGNHEQYF

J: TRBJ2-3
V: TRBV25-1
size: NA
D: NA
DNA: TGTGCCACAATCAGGACCGGCCGGCAGTATTTT
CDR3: CATIRTGRQYF

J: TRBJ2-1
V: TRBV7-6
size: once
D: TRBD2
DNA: TGTGCCAGCAGCTCCGAACGTCGTAGCGGGAGATGGTACAATGAGCAGTTCTTC
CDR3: CASSSERRSGRWYNEQFF

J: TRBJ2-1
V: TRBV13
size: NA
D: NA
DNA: TGTGCCAGCAGCTTCGGCAAGCTGAATGAGCAGTTCTTC
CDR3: CASSFGKLNEQFF

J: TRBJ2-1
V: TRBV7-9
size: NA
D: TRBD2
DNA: TGTGCCAGCAGCCCGACTAGCGGGGACAATGAGCAGTTCTTC
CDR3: CASSPTSGDNEQFF

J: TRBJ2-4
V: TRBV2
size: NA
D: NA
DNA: TGTGCCAGCAAGACTGAACGGAGCAAAAACATTCAGTACTTC
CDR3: CASKTERSKNIQYF

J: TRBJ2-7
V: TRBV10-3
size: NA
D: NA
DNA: TGTGCCATTGCTCCGGGCCCCGGCGAGTATGGCGAGCAGTACTTC
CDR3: CAIAPGPGEYGEQYF